This passage covers 32 T cell receptor beta chains from one sample sequenced in a study of T cell responses to AZD1222 COVID-19 vaccine. TCRdb's table, derived via immunoSEQ multiplex PCR, lists solely in-frame clones and lacks some. The sample lists 140,000 or so clones, about nine tenths occurring once. The sample consisted of peripheral blood, taken on day 0 of AZD1222 vaccination. These receptors originate from an adult in good health.

The chain couples TRBV5-5 to TRBJ1-2, with D perhaps matching TRBD1 (5 bases). Germline CDR1 reads SGHKS; CDR2 reads YYEKEE (reference sequence). The CDR3 extends over 18 amino acids. Trimming removed 2 bases at V and 1 base at J, with 21 bases between. DNA of the CDR3: TGTGCCAGCAGCTTCATTATCAATGATGACAGAGATAACTATGGCTACACCTTC. This encodes CASSFIINDDRDNYGYTF.

This clone came up a few times. The J gene is TRBJ1-5, the V gene TRBV28; D uncertain. Trimming removed 7 bases from V and 0 bases from J, with 13 bases in between. CDR1 and CDR2 from the germline V gene are MDHEN and SYDVKM. The CDR3 covers 15 residues. The CDR3 loop is CASKPEGSSNQPQHF. The CDR3 coding sequence is TGTGCCAGCAAACCTGAGGGTAGTAGCAATCAGCCCCAGCATTTT.

This sequence joins TRBV27 and TRBJ1-2, with 8 bases fitting TRBD1. Unmatched junction bases numbered 6, after V lost 8 bases and J lost 4 bases. Germline assignment: CDR1 MNHEY and CDR2 SMNVEV (reference sequence). The CDR3 loop spans 13 amino acids. Written as DNA, the CDR3 is TGTGCCAGCGCAGACAGGGGCACCTATGGCTACACCTTC. Translation gives CASADRGTYGYTF.

J is TRBJ1-5 and V is TRBV4-2; D is undetermined. Trimming removed 2 bases at V and 10 bases at J, with 21 bases between. Germline values: CDR1 LGHNA, CDR2 YNFKEQ. There are 16 residues in the CDR3. CDR3 loop: CASSQSYATETVPQHF. CDR3 bases: TGTGCCAGCAGCCAAAGTTACGCCACTGAGACCGTACCCCAGCATTTT.

The V gene is TRBV25-1, the J gene TRBJ1-2; D is ambiguous. The germline V gene has CDR1 MGHDK and CDR2 SYGVNS. V lost 1 base and J 8 bases, leaving 11 bases between the germline ends. The CDR3 sequence is 13 residues long. DNA for the CDR3: TGTGCCAGCAGTGAATGGGAGGCTGGAGGCTACACCTTC. This translates into CASSEWEAGGYTF.

This chain joins TRBV1 and TRBJ1-2. TRBV1 counts as a pseudogene. The length of the CDR3 is 17 residues. The CDR3 protein is CTSSQESQPSSRYGYTF. The CDR3 bases are TGCACCAGCAGCCAAGAATCCCAGCCCTCAAGTCGTTATGGCTACACCTTC.

This chain joins TRBV5-1 and TRBJ2-1, with D tentatively TRBD2 (6 bases). Germline CDR1 and CDR2: SGHRS and YFSETQ. Trimming pared 0 bases from V and 9 bases from J, leaving 19 bases between. This CDR3 contains 16 residues. The CDR3: CASSLAEGWVTGEQFF. The CDR3 region has the DNA TGCGCCAGCAGCTTGGCGGAGGGATGGGTTACGGGTGAGCAGTTCTTC.

This chain connects TRBV19 to TRBJ1-1, with D possibly being TRBD1 (6 bases). The CDR3 sequence is 13 residues long. Germline V gene data show CDR1 as LNHDA and CDR2 as SQIVND (reference sequence). Trimming took 7 bases from V and 2 from J, leaving 11 bases between them. The CDR3 protein is CASTDRLNTEAFF. Here the CDR3 DNA reads TGTGCCAGTACCGACAGGCTTAACACTGAAGCTTTCTTT.

V is TRBV3-1 (or the pseudogene TRBV3-2) and J is TRBJ2-1, with D possibly matching TRBD2 (6 bases). Trimming took 2 bases from V and 6 from J, leaving 17 bases between them. In germline, CDR1 is LGHDT, CDR2 YNNKEL (reference sequence). This CDR3 has 16 amino acids. This CDR3 is CASSQIAGLSFNEQFF. In DNA, the CDR3 is TGTGCCAGCAGCCAAATTGCGGGATTATCTTTCAATGAGCAGTTCTTC.

This clone showed up just once. The chain is built from TRBV7-2 and TRBJ2-3; 11 positions match TRBD2. CDR1 is SGHTA and CDR2 is FQGNSA in the germline V gene. J gave up 4 bases and V 6 bases, and 6 bases lay outside the gene matches. The CDR3 length is 15 residues. The CDR3 nucleotides are TGTGCCAGCAGAAATAGCGGGGGGGCCGCAGATACGCAGTATTTT. Its translation: CASRNSGGAADTQYF.

This chain joins TRBV6-4 and TRBJ2-1, with TRBD2 as a possible D gene (6 bases). The CDR3 runs 16 residues. CDR1 is MRHNA, CDR2 SNTAGT, per germline. V lost 1 base and J 6 bases, leaving 16 bases between the germline ends. CDR3 in DNA: TGTGCCAGCAGTGACTTCGGCGGGACCGCTCGCAATGAGCAGTTCTTC. This sequence encodes CASSDFGGTARNEQFF.

This clone was found a few times. The chain joins TRBV6-5 to TRBJ2-2, with 7 bases fitting TRBD1. CDR1 MNHEY and CDR2 SVGAGI come from the germline V gene. The CDR3 totals 14 residues. J gave up 12 bases and V 6 bases, and 13 bases lay outside the gene matches. CDR3 region: CASRSSSGTAKLFF. The CDR3, as DNA: TGTGCCAGCAGAAGCTCGTCCGGGACAGCAAAGCTGTTTTTT.

This chain uses TRBV4-1 with TRBJ2-5; a weak D match, TRBD1 (7 bases). Germline V gene sequence: CDR1 MGHRA, CDR2 YSYEKL. The CDR3 consists of 17 residues. V was shortened by 5 bases and J by 6 bases, with 25 bases between the two germline ends. DNA of the CDR3: TGCGCCAGCAGCGCGGAAAGGGGGCGGGATCATTCGAAGACCCAGTACTTC. Translated: CASSAERGRDHSKTQYF.

This clone was seen just once. This sequence joins TRBV18 and TRBJ1-1; the D is unclear. Per the germline V gene, CDR1 is KGHSH and CDR2 is LQKENI. The CDR3 runs 14 residues. V was clipped by 3 bases and J by 10 bases, with 18 bases between them. The DNA of the CDR3 is TGTGCCAGCTCACCTGCCGGTCCCCCCTTGGGAGCTTTCTTT. This sequence encodes CASSPAGPPLGAFF.

The chain joins TRBV2 to TRBJ2-7; D unclear. V gave up 6 bases and J gave up 3 bases, with 18 bases separating them. Germline V gives CDR1 SNHLY, CDR2 FYNNEI. This CDR3 has 15 residues. The CDR3 is CASRDLAAAHYEQYF. DNA of the CDR3: TGTGCCAGCAGAGACCTTGCGGCTGCGCACTACGAGCAGTACTTC. The entire variable domain, with the rest obtained from reference TRBV2 and TRBJ2-7, is as follows: EPEVTQTPSHQVTQMGQEVILRCVPISNHLYFYWYRQILGQKVEFLVSFYNNEISEKSEIFDDQFSVERPDGSNFTLKIRSTKLEDSAMYFCASRDLAAAHYEQYFGPGTRLTVT.

CDR3 nucleotide sequence: TGCGCCAGCAGCCAAGCCCCGCCGACAGCCCTTAATGAAAAACTGTTTTTT. Translating gives CASSQAPPTALNEKLFF. The rearrangement joins TRBV4-1 to TRBJ1-4, with a weak D call TRBD1 (5 bases). The CDR3 extends over 17 amino acids. V was shortened by 1 base and J by 4 bases, with 16 bases between the two germline ends. Germline V gene lookup returns CDR1 MGHRA and CDR2 YSYEKL.

The chain is built from TRBV4-2 and TRBJ2-4; 10 nucleotides agree with TRBD2. This CDR3 comprises 18 residues. J gave up 0 bases and V 0 bases, and 5 bases lay outside the gene matches. Per germline, CDR1 LGHNA and CDR2 YNFKEQ. The CDR3 region is CASSQDLAGALAKNIQYF. For the CDR3, the DNA is TGTGCCAGCAGCCAAGACCTAGCGGGGGCCTTAGCCAAAAACATTCAGTACTTC.

The chain joins TRBV27 to TRBJ2-7; TRBD1 matches at 7 bases. The germline gives CDR1 MNHEY, CDR2 SMNVEV (reference sequence). Trimming took 1 base from V and 1 from J; bases not matched to a gene: 7. The CDR3 is made up of 16 amino acids. The CDR3 protein is CASSLYTGVGSYEQYF. In DNA, the CDR3 is TGTGCCAGCAGTTTATATACAGGGGTAGGGTCCTACGAGCAGTACTTC.

In this sample, this clone turned up a few times. V gene TRBV6-6 combines with J gene TRBJ1-2, with 7 bases lining up with TRBD1. The germline CDR1 and CDR2 sequences are MNHNY and SVGAGI (reference sequence). V gave up 7 bases and J gave up 1 base; unmatched junction bases: 12. CDR3 size: 16 residues. The CDR3 region is CASTRDSKQVNYGYTF. For the CDR3, the DNA is TGTGCCAGCACCCGGGACAGTAAACAAGTTAACTATGGCTACACCTTC.

The rearrangement joins TRBV7-8 to TRBJ1-2; possibly TRBD1 for D (5 bases). The length of the CDR3 is 15 residues. Trimming cost V 5 bases and J 5 bases, with 18 bases left between them. From germline, CDR1 is SGHVS and CDR2 FQNEAQ. In DNA form, the CDR3 reads TGTGCCAGCAGCGGCTTGTTGACAGTGTTTTATGGCTACACCTTC. This encodes CASSGLLTVFYGYTF.

The chain recombines TRBV7-9 with TRBJ2-1, with D hard to call. V shed 2 bases and J shed 9 bases, with 2 bases lying between them. The germline CDR1 and CDR2 sequences are SEHNR and FQNEAQ (reference sequence). This CDR3 region has 10 residues. This CDR3 is CASSLLEQFF. In DNA, the CDR3 is TGTGCCAGCAGCTTACTTGAGCAGTTCTTC.

The gene calls are TRBV7-8 and TRBJ1-4, with 9 bases fitting TRBD1. Germline loops: CDR1 SGHVS, CDR2 FQNEAQ. The CDR3 is 15 residues long. The ends lost 5 bases at V and 4 bases at J; junction bases unmatched: 5. The CDR3 coding sequence is TGTGCCAGCAGCCTGGGACAGGGAGTTAATGAAAAACTGTTTTTT. Protein product: CASSLGQGVNEKLFF. The full variable domain, completed using reference TRBV7-8 and TRBJ1-4, is GAGVSQSPRYKVAKRGQDVALRCDPISGHVSLFWYQQALGQGPEFLTYFQNEAQLDKSGLPSDRFFAERPEGSVSTLKIQRTQQEDSAVYLCASSLGQGVNEKLFFGSGTQLSVL.

This chain joins TRBV7-9 and TRBJ2-3; D unclear. Germline V gene sequence: CDR1 SEHNR, CDR2 FQNEAQ (reference sequence). The CDR3 is 14 residues long. Trimming removed 1 base at V and 1 base at J, with 6 bases between. The CDR3 is CASSLDGRTDTQYF. CDR3 coding DNA: TGTGCCAGCAGCTTAGACGGACGCACAGATACGCAGTATTTT.

The genes are TRBV7-9 and TRBJ2-7; weak D call: TRBD1 (5 bases). Germline V gene lookup returns CDR1 SEHNR and CDR2 FQNEAQ (reference sequence). V dropped 2 bases and J dropped 8 bases, with 16 bases sitting between them. The CDR3 is 14 residues long. CDR3: CASSLFTQGAQQYF. The CDR3 region has the DNA TGTGCCAGCAGCTTATTTACCCAGGGCGCCCAGCAGTACTTC.

J is TRBJ2-3 and V is TRBV3-1 (or the pseudogene TRBV3-2); 13 bases match TRBD2. Germline V CDR1 and CDR2: LGHDT, YNNKEL (reference sequence). CDR3 length: 16 residues. J gave up 6 bases and V 4 bases, and 7 bases lay outside the gene matches. The CDR3 loop reads CASSRTSGGARDTQYF. CDR3 DNA: TGTGCCAGCAGCCGTACTAGCGGGGGGGCCCGCGATACGCAGTATTTT.

The chain links TRBV5-4 to TRBJ1-4; possibly TRBD1 for D (5 bases). Trimming removed 1 base at V and 8 bases at J, with 12 bases between. The CDR3 runs 14 residues. Germline values: CDR1 SGHNT, CDR2 YYREEE (reference sequence). The CDR3 sequence: CASSLQGGKEKLFF. CDR3 in DNA: TGTGCCAGCAGCTTGCAGGGAGGGAAGGAAAAACTGTTTTTT.

The chain is built from TRBV12-3 or TRBV12-4 and TRBJ1-1; D is uncertain. Deletions cut 6 bases from V and 3 bases from J, with 8 bases between. The CDR3 has 12 amino acids. CDR3 loop: CASSPSDTEAFF. CDR3 bases: TGTGCCAGCAGCCCGTCCGACACTGAAGCTTTCTTT.

The J gene is TRBJ1-6, the V gene TRBV3-1 (or the pseudogene TRBV3-2); TRBD1 agrees at 10 bases. The CDR3 has 17 residues. Germline assignment: CDR1 LGHDT and CDR2 YNNKEL (reference sequence). The V gene end was trimmed by 4 bases and the J gene end by 7 bases; junction bases not matched to a gene: 10. CDR3 protein: CASSRTRQGAGNSPLHF. The CDR3 DNA reads TGTGCCAGCAGCCGCACCCGACAGGGGGCGGGCAATTCACCCCTCCACTTT.

This clone turned up a few times. The genes are TRBV5-1 and TRBJ2-3; D is perhaps TRBD1 (5 bases). This CDR3 contains 16 residues. V dropped 0 bases and J dropped 0 bases, with 11 bases sitting between them. Germline values: CDR1 SGHRS, CDR2 YFSETQ. The CDR3: CASSLGGGASTDTQYF. The CDR3 DNA reads as TGCGCCAGCAGCTTGGGGGGCGGTGCTAGCACAGATACGCAGTATTTT.

The CDR3 protein is CASSTQRGQETQYF. The DNA of the CDR3 is TGTGCCAGTAGTACCCAGCGGGGCCAAGAGACCCAGTACTTC. The chain is built from TRBV19 and TRBJ2-5; 7 bases are shared with TRBD2. Germline values: CDR1 LNHDA, CDR2 SQIVND (reference sequence). Trimming removed 4 bases from V and 1 base from J; junction bases left unmatched: 3. This CDR3 has 14 residues.

This chain joins TRBV15 and TRBJ2-6; D is tentatively TRBD1 or TRBD2 (5 bases each). This CDR3 is 16 amino acids long. Trimming left V 0 bases short and J 4 bases short, with 10 bases between. CDR1 LNHNV and CDR2 YYDKDF come from the germline V gene (reference sequence). The CDR3 nucleotides read TGTGCCACCAGCAGAGATAGAGGGACCGGGGCCAACGTCCTGACTTTC. Translating it yields CATSRDRGTGANVLTF.

This chain connects TRBV11-3 to TRBJ1-1, with D unclear. V shed 3 bases and J shed 1 base, with 6 bases lying between them. The V gene's germline CDR1 is SGHNT and CDR2 YENEEA. CDR3 length: 13 residues. The CDR3 sequence is CASSFRRNTEAFF. The CDR3 region has the DNA TGTGCCAGCAGCTTCCGGAGGAACACTGAAGCTTTCTTT.